Shown below are 10 T cell receptor beta chains from a single sample sequenced in a study of shared clonotypes between healthy human individuals. Sequencing was performed with immunoSEQ multiplex PCR; in TCRdb, only in-frame clones are kept and a portion is missing. The top ten clones hold around 12% of a sample with roughly 490,000 clones, 70% to 85% of them seen once. Material: PBMCs. All receptors come from a woman aged 35 to 49 in good health. Some clones in this sample may be carry-over from other donors' samples.

The V gene is TRBV27, the J gene TRBJ2-1; 13 positions agree with TRBD2. The CDR3 is 19 amino acids. CDR1 and CDR2 (germline): MNHEY, SMNVEV (reference sequence). With V trimmed by 5 bases and J by 0 bases, 10 bases remained unmatched. The CDR3 loop is CASSQQGLAGHSSYNEQFF. The CDR3 DNA sequence: TGTGCCAGCAGTCAACAGGGACTAGCGGGACATAGCTCCTACAATGAGCAGTTCTTC.

Notes on this clone: The likely explanation is a read error, given a far larger clone one base away. The CDR3 region is CASSQSLGGASTIYF. In nucleotides, the CDR3 is TGCGCCAGCAGCCAGTCCCTCGGGGGAGCAAGCACCATATATTTT. The chain has TRBV4-1 and TRBJ1-3, with D possibly TRBD1 on 5 matching bases. There are 15 residues in the CDR3. Between the trimmed V and J ends, which lost 3 bases and 9 bases, there was a span of 18 bases. CDR1 and CDR2 (germline): MGHRA, YSYEKL.

The V call is TRBV7-2, the J call TRBJ2-1; 14 nucleotides agree with TRBD2. CDR1 and CDR2 from the germline V gene are SGHTA and FQGNSA. The CDR3 runs to 19 residues. J gave up 0 bases and V 2 bases, and 6 bases lay outside the gene matches. DNA for the CDR3: TGTGCCAGCAGCTTACCGGGACTAGCGGGAGTGTACTCCTACAATGAGCAGTTCTTC. This gives the protein CASSLPGLAGVYSYNEQFF.

This rearrangement joins TRBV9 to TRBJ2-1, with D tentatively TRBD2 (5 bases). The CDR3 consists of 17 residues. The germline V gene has CDR1 SGDLS and CDR2 YYNGEE. Deletions cut 2 bases from V and 6 bases from J, with 21 bases between. The CDR3 bases are TGTGCCAGCAGCGTTACATCCGGAGGTACGGTGGGCAATGAGCAGTTCTTC. It specifies CASSVTSGGTVGNEQFF.

The V and J genes are TRBV10-3 and TRBJ2-3; 10 nucleotides match TRBD2. V lost 8 bases to trimming and J lost 1 base; unmatched junction nucleotides: 3. The CDR3 runs 14 residues. Germline V lookup: CDR1 ENHRY, CDR2 SYGVKD. In nucleotides, the CDR3 is TGTGCCATCCAGCGGGAGGGGGGCACAGATACGCAGTATTTT. Its translation: CAIQREGGTDTQYF.

CDR3 DNA: TGTGCCAGCACAAGACTAGCGGGAATTAGGGGTACGCAGTATTTT. It yields the protein CASTRLAGIRGTQYF. The V call is TRBV2, the J call TRBJ2-3; 11 bases agree with TRBD2. Germline CDR1 reads SNHLY; CDR2 reads FYNNEI. Germline trimming cut 7 bases from V and 8 bases from J; bases unmatched to any gene: 11. The CDR3 is 15 residues long.

The J gene is TRBJ2-2, the V gene TRBV18, with a possible D match to TRBD2 (6 bases). The CDR3 is 17 residues long. V was trimmed by 0 bases and J by 1 base, leaving 12 bases between them. Germline V lookup: CDR1 KGHSH, CDR2 LQKENI. CDR3 protein: CASSPPTTGVNTGELFF. The CDR3 DNA reads as TGTGCCAGCTCACCACCAACTACGGGGGTGAACACCGGGGAGCTGTTTTTT.

The rearrangement links TRBV11-3 to TRBJ2-1; TRBD1 matches at 8 bases. The ends lost 1 base at V and 7 bases at J; junction bases unmatched: 0. Germline V lookup: CDR1 SGHNT, CDR2 YENEEA. This CDR3 spans 13 amino acids. The CDR3 protein is CASSLGQGNEQFF. Written as DNA, the CDR3 is TGTGCCAGCAGCTTAGGACAGGGGAATGAGCAGTTCTTC.

This sequence joins TRBV18 and TRBJ1-2; 11 bases map to TRBD1. Germline loops: CDR1 KGHSH, CDR2 LQKENI. The CDR3 covers 15 residues. The ends lost 5 bases at V and 5 bases at J; junction bases unmatched: 7. The CDR3 reads CASSTGQGAIYGYTF. In DNA, the CDR3 is TGTGCCAGCTCAACCGGACAGGGGGCCATTTATGGCTACACCTTC.

The J gene is TRBJ1-5, the V gene TRBV7-2; D unclear. V lost 5 bases to trimming and J lost 3 bases, with 8 bases between them. CDR1 is SGHTA and CDR2 is FQGNSA in the germline V gene. CDR3 length equals 13 residues. CDR3 amino acids: CASSRQDNQPQHF. CDR3 coding DNA: TGTGCCAGCAGCCGGCAGGACAATCAGCCCCAGCATTTT.